This passage covers 3 T cell receptor beta chains from one sample sequenced in a study of blood T cell repertoires in COVID-19. The protocol was immunoSEQ multiplex PCR, while the TCRdb copy is restricted to in-frame clones and leaves out a portion. The table includes 320,000 or so clones, roughly 87% detected once. The sample consisted of PBMCs or T cells enriched from blood (not recorded which). The receptor set was obtained from a woman in her thirties who had recovered from COVID-19.

CDR3 amino acids: CASSWTGGRTDTQYF. Written as DNA, the CDR3 is TGTGCCAGCAGTTGGACGGGGGGGCGCACAGATACGCAGTATTTT. The V and J genes are TRBV3-1 (or the pseudogene TRBV3-2) and TRBJ2-3, with TRBD2 matching 8 bases. V gave up 6 bases and J gave up 1 base; unmatched junction bases: 6. The length of the CDR3 is 15 residues. In germline, CDR1 is LGHDT, CDR2 YNNKEL (reference sequence).

The chain has TRBV5-1 and TRBJ1-1; D gene unclear. Germline CDR1 reads SGHRS; CDR2 reads YFSETQ. Trimming pared 3 bases from V and 0 bases from J, leaving 9 bases between. The CDR3 contains 14 residues. The CDR3 region has the DNA TGCGCCAGCAGCTATAAAGCGTTGAACACTGAAGCTTTCTTT. It is translated as CASSYKALNTEAFF.

This chain connects TRBV7-2 to TRBJ2-7; TRBD1 matches at 7 bases. V dropped 1 base and J dropped 5; count of bases not matched to a gene: 8. The length of the CDR3 is 15 residues. Germline lookup yields CDR1 SGHTA and CDR2 FQGNSA. CDR3 bases: TGTGCCAGCAGCTTAGTAGGGGGCCGGGATAACGAGCAGTACTTC. It yields the protein CASSLVGGRDNEQYF.